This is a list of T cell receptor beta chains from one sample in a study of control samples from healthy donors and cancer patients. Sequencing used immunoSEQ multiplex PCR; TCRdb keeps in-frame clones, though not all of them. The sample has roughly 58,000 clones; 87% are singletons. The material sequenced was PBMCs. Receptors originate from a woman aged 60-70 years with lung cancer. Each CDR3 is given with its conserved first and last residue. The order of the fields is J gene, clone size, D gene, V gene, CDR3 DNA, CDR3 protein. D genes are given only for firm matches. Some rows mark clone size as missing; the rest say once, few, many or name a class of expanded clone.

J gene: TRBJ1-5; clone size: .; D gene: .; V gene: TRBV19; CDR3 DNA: TGTGCCAGTAGGGCAACAGGGTTTAGCAATCAGCCCCAGCATTTT; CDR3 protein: CASRATGFSNQPQHF
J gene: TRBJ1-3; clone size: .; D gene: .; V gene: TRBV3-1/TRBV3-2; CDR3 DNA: TGTGCCAGCAGTTGGGCCCTACGCTCCGGAAACACCATATATTTT; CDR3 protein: CASSWALRSGNTIYF
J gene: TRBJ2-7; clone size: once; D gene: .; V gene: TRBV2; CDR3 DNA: TGTGCCAGCAGTGAATTCCCCGGACAGACCTCCTACGAGCAGTACTTC; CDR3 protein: CASSEFPGQTSYEQYF
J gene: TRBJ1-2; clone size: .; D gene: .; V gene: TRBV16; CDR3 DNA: TGTGCCAGCAGCCCAAGAGGTCGTGGCTACACCTTC; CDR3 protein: CASSPRGRGYTF
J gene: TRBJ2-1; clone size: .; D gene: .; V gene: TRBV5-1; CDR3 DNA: TGCGCCAGCAGCCGGGACACCTACAATGAGCAGTTCTTC; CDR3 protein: CASSRDTYNEQFF
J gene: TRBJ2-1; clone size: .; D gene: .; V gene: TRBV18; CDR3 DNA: TGTGCCAGCCAAAGTAGCGGATACTCCTACAATGAGCAGTTCTTC; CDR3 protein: CASQSSGYSYNEQFF
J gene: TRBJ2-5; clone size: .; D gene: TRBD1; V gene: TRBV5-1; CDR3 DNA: TGCGCCAGCAGCTTGGCCCGCGGACAGGGACGGACCCAGTACTTC; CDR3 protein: CASSLARGQGRTQYF
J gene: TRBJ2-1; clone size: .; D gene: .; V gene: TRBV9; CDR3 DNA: TGTGCCAGCAGCGTACGGACGGAGCAGCAGTTCTTC; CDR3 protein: CASSVRTEQQFF
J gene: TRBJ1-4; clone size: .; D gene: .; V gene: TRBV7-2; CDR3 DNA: TGTGCCAGCAGCTTAGCGTCCATTAATAGGGGGGGTGAAAAACTGTTTTTT; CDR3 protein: CASSLASINRGGEKLFF
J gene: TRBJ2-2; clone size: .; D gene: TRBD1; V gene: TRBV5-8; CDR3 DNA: TGTGCCAGCAGCCACGGGACAGGGAACACCGGGGAGCTGTTTTTT; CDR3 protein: CASSHGTGNTGELFF
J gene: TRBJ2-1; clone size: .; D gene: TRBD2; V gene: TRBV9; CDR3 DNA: TGTGCCAGCAGCGTAGCTTGGAGACTAGCGGGAGTCAATGAGCAGTTCTTC; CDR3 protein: CASSVAWRLAGVNEQFF
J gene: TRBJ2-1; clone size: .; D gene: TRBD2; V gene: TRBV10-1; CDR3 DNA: TGCGCCAGCAGCGGACTAGTGGACAATGAGCAGTTCTTC; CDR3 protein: CASSGLVDNEQFF
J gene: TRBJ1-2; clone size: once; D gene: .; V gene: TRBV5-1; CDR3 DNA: TGCGCCAGCAGCATGACCCAGACGGGCTACACCTTC; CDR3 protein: CASSMTQTGYTF
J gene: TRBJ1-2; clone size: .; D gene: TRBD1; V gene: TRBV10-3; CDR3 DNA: TGTGCCATCAGTCCGACAGGGCATCATGGCTACACCTTC; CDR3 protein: CAISPTGHHGYTF
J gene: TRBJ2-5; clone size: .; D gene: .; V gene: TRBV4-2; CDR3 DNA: TGTGCCAGCAGCCAAGATAACAGGGCAGGGATGGAGACCCAGTACTTC; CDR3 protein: CASSQDNRAGMETQYF
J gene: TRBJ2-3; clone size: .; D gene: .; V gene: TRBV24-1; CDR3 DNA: TGTGCCACCAGTGATCCCCGCCCGACAGAATCCACAGATACGCAGTATTTT; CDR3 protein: CATSDPRPTESTDTQYF
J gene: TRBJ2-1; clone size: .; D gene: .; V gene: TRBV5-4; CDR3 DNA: TGTGCCAGCAGCTTGGCCCCGGGGGCTAGAAGCTCCTACAATGAGCAGTTCTTC; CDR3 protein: CASSLAPGARSSYNEQFF
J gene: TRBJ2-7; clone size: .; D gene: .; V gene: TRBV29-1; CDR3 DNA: TGCAGCGTAGGTTGGGCCTACGAGCAGTACTTC; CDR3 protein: CSVGWAYEQYF
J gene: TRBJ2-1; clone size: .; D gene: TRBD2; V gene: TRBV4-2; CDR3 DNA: TGTGCCAGCAGCCAAGGGACTAGCTTCGGTGAGCAGTTCTTC; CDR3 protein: CASSQGTSFGEQFF
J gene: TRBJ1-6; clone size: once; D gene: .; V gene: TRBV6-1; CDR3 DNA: TGTGCCAGCAGTGAACTCGGCAGGGGAGTCGGGTCACCCCTCCACTTT; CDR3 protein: CASSELGRGVGSPLHF
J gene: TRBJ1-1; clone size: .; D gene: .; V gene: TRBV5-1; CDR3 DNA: TGCGCCAGCAGCTCACAGCAGAACACTGAAGCTTTCTTT; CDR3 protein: CASSSQQNTEAFF
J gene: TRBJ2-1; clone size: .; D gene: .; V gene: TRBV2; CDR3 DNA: TGTGCCAGCAGTGTTGCCAATGAGCAGTTCTTC; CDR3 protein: CASSVANEQFF
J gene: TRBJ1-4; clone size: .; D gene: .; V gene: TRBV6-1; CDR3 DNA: TGTGCCAGCAGTGAGAGGGGGTTGGGTAATGAAAAACTGTTTTTT; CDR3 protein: CASSERGLGNEKLFF
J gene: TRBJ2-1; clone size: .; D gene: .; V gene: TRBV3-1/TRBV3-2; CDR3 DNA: TGTGCCAGCAGCCCTTATGGACGGGCTGAGCAGTTCTTC; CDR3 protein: CASSPYGRAEQFF
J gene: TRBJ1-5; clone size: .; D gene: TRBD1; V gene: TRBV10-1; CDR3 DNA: TGCGCCAGCAGTGGACAGGGCGGGCAGCCCCAGCATTTT; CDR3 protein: CASSGQGGQPQHF
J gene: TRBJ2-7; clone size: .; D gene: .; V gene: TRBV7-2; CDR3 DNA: TGTGCCAGCAGCACCCACTGGGGCTCCTACGAGCAGTACTTC; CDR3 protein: CASSTHWGSYEQYF
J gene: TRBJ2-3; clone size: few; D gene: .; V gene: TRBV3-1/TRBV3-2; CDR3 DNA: TGTGCCAGCAGCCAAGGGGGCGCGACAGTTTGGAATACGCAGTATTTT; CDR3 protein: CASSQGGATVWNTQYF
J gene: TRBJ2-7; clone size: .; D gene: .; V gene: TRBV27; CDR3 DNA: TGTGCCAGCAGTTCACACGACAGGTCTCGCGAGCAGTACTTC; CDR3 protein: CASSSHDRSREQYF